This T cell receptor beta chain was captured by sequencing in a study of spatial heterogeneity in lung cancer. Study findings and constraints: Counts that tracked tumor mutation counts were those of expanded intratumoral alpha and beta TCRs.

As for time point: sample taken at primary tumor resection. From tumor, nontumor lung or frozen PBMC, whole RNA was taken unsorted for sequencing. From the 5' RACE reads, TCRdb called clonotypes with MiXCR, one entry per CDR3 protein. The table includes 3,000 to 3,500 distinct CDR3 sequences, just under 35% detected once. The sample holds a few counts of this clonotype. Antigen unknown. Germline loops: CDR1 SGHTA, CDR2 FQGNSA. Unmatched junction bases numbered 8, after V lost 6 bases and J lost 8 bases. The CDR3 runs 14 residues. This TCR was recovered from a female donor with early-stage non-small cell lung cancer. This rearrangement joins TRBV7-2 to TRBJ2-4; TRBD1 matches at 9 bases. The sequences come from lung tumor tissue, collected at surgery. The CDR3 nucleotides are TGTGCCAGCAGTCCCGGGACAGGGTGGGACATTCAGTACTTC. It yields the protein CASSPGTGWDIQYF.